What follows are 3 T cell receptor beta chains derived from one specimen sequenced in a study of tumor and adjacent non-tumor tissue in lung cancer. TCRbeta libraries were built with three rounds of nested PCR, modified from ARM-PCR. TCRdb reanalysed the multiplex PCR reads using MiXCR and keeps one entry per CDR3 protein. This table has over 100,000 distinct CDR3 sequences, about 75% appearing once. No cell sorting was done before RNA was extracted from the tissue. Sequencing was done on a sample of lung tumor tissue. The receptor set was obtained from a woman in her fifties or sixties with non-small cell lung cancer.

Notes on this clonotype: One end of the junction fails to match germline, which may point to a read error. The genes are TRBV6-1 and TRBJ1-4; the D gene is possibly TRBD1 (6 bases). CDR3 length: 16 residues. Germline CDR1 is MNHNS and CDR2 is SASEGT. In DNA form, the CDR3 reads TGTGCCTGCACGGCGGCAGGGGAACAGCCTAATGAAAAACTATTTTTT. Translating gives CACTAAGEQPNEKLFF.

This clonotype was observed a single time. This may arise from a read error, as a much more abundant clone is one base away. V is TRBV6-2 or TRBV6-3 and J is TRBJ2-1; 8 bases are shared with TRBD2. This CDR3 comprises 16 residues. J lost 9 bases, V lost 5 bases, and 15 bases had no gene match. Germline loops: CDR1 MNHEY, CDR2 SVGEGT. CDR3 nucleotide sequence: TGTGCCAGCAGTCGACCCCCGGGAGGGCCAAAGTGTGAGCAGTTCTTC. Translation gives CASSRPPGGPKCEQFF.

The rearrangement joins TRBV28 to TRBJ1-6; D gene uncertain. The CDR3 has 14 residues. Trimming pared 3 bases from V and 10 bases from J, leaving 13 bases between. Germline lookup yields CDR1 MDHEN and CDR2 SYDVKM. The CDR3 is CASSLAQKESPLHF. The CDR3 nucleotides are TGTGCCAGCAGTTTGGCACAGAAGGAATCACCCCTCCACTTT. The variable domain in full, with the rest retrieved from reference TRBV28 and TRBJ1-6, is DVKVTQSSRYLVKRTGEKVFLECVQDMDHENMFWYRQDPGLGLRLIYFSYDVKMKEKGDIPEGYSVSREKKERFSLILESASTNQTSMYLCASSLAQKESPLHFGNGTRLTVT.